The source of this T cell receptor beta chain is a study of blood T cell repertoires in COVID-19. The protocol was immunoSEQ multiplex PCR, while the TCRdb copy is restricted to in-frame clones and leaves out a portion. Here the sample spans 55,000 to 70,000 clones, about 86% being singletons. Germline V gene lookup returns CDR1 MNHEY and CDR2 SVGAGI. V was shortened by 6 bases and J by 1 base, with 10 bases between the two germline ends. The CDR3 loop spans 13 amino acids. The sample comprised peripheral blood. The gene calls are TRBV6-5 and TRBJ2-7; D call uncertain. The receptor comes from a man aged 45-65 years with acute or convalescent COVID-19. CDR3 region: CASSNGWSYEQYF. The CDR3 region has the DNA TGTGCCAGCAGCAACGGGTGGTCCTACGAGCAGTACTTC.